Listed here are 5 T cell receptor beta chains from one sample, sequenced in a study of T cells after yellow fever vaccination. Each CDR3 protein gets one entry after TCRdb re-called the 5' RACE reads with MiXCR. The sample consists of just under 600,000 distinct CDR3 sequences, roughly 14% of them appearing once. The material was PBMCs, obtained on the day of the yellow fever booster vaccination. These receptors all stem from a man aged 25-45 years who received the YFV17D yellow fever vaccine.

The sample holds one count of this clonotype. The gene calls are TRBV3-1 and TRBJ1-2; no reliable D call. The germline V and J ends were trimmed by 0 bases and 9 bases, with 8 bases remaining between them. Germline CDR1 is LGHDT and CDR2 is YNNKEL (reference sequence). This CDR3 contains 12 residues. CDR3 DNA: TGTGCCAGCAGCCAAGAGCGAGGGAGCTACACCTTC. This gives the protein CASSQERGSYTF.

Here the CDR3 reads CANNTGELFF. The CDR3 nucleotides read TGTGCCAACAACACCGGGGAGCTGTTTTTT. The chain links TRBV10-3 to TRBJ2-2; D is ambiguous. CDR3 length: 10 residues. The V gene's germline CDR1 is ENHRY and CDR2 SYGVKD. V shed 10 bases and J shed 2 bases, with 2 bases lying between them.

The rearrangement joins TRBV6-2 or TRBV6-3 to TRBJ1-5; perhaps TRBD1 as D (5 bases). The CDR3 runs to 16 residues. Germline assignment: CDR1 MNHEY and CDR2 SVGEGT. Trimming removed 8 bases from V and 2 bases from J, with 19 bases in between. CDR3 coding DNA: TGTGCCAGCGGTATTCTCAGGGATAGGGGCAATCAGCCCCAGCATTTT. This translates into CASGILRDRGNQPQHF.

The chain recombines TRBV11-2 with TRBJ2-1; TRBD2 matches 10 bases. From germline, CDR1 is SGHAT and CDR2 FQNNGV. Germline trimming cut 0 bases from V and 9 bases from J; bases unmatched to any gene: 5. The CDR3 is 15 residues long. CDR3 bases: TGTGCCAGCAGCTTAGAACCTAGCGGGAGTGGTGAGCAGTTCTTC. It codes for CASSLEPSGSGEQFF.

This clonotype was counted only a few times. CDR3 in amino acids: CASSLEGGIKTQYF. DNA for the CDR3: TGTGCCAGCAGCCTGGAAGGGGGCATAAAGACCCAGTACTTC. The gene calls are TRBV4-2 and TRBJ2-5, with TRBD1 matching 7 bases. The germline V gene has CDR1 LGHNA and CDR2 YNFKEQ. Trimming cost V 4 bases and J 6 bases; bases outside gene matches: 8. The CDR3 contains 14 residues.